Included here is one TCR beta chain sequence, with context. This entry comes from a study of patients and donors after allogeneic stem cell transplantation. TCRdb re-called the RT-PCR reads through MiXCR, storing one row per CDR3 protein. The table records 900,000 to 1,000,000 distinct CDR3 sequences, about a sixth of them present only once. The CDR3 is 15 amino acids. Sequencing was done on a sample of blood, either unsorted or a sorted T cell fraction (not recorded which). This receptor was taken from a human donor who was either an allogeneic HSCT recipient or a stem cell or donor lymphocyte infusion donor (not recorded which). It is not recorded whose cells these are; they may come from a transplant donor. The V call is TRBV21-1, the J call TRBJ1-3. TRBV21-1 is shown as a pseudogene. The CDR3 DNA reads TGTGCCAGGATGACGGACTGCCCCTCTGGAAACACCATATATTTT. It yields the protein CARMTDCPSGNTIYF.